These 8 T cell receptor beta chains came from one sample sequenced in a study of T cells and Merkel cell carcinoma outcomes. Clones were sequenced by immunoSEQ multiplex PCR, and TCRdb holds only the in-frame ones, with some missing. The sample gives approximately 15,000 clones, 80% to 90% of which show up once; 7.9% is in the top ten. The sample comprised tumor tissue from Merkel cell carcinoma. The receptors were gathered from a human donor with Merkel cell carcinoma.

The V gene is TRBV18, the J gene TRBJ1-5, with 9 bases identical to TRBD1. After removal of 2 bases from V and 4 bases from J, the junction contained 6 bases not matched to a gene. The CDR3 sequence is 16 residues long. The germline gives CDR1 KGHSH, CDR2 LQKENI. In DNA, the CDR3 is TGTGCCAGCTCACCAACAGAGACAGGGGGGAATCAGCCCCAGCATTTT. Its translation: CASSPTETGGNQPQHF.

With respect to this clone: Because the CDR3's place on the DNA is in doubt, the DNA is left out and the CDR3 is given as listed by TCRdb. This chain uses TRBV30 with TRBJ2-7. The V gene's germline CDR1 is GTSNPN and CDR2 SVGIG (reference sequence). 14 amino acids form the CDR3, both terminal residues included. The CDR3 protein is CAWSFGNGPYEQYF.

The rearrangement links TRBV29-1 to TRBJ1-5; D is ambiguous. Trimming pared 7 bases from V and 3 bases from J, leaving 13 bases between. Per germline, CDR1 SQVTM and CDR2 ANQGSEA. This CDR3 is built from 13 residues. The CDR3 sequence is CSAKDGDNQPQHF. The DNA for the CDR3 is TGCAGCGCAAAAGACGGAGACAATCAGCCCCAGCATTTT.

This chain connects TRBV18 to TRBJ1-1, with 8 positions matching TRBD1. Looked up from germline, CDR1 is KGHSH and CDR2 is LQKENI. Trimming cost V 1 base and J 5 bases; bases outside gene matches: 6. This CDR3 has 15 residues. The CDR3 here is CASSPRTGLETEAFF. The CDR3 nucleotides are TGTGCCAGCTCACCACGGACAGGGTTGGAGACTGAAGCTTTCTTT.

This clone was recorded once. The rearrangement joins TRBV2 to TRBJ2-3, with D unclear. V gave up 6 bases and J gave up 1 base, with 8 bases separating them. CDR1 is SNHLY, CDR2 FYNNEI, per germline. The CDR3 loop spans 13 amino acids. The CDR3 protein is CASRTGGTDTQYF. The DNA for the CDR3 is TGTGCCAGCAGGACGGGCGGCACAGATACGCAGTATTTT. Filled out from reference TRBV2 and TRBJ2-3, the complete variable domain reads EPEVTQTPSHQVTQMGQEVILRCVPISNHLYFYWYRQILGQKVEFLVSFYNNEISEKSEIFDDQFSVERPDGSNFTLKIRSTKLEDSAMYFCASRTGGTDTQYFGPGTRLTVL.

The CDR3 DNA follows: TGTGCCAGTAGTATCCCGGACAGGGGCAAGTATGAGCAGTTCTTC. This codes for CASSIPDRGKYEQFF. V is TRBV19 and J is TRBJ2-1, with 9 positions matching TRBD1. Losses at the gene ends were 3 bases for V and 8 bases for J; bases not matched to a gene: 8. CDR1 is LNHDA and CDR2 is SQIVND in the germline V gene (reference sequence). The CDR3 is 15 residues long.

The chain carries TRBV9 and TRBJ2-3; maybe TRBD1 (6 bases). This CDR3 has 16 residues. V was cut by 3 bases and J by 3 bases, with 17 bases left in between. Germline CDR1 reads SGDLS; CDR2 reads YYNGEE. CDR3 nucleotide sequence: TGTGCCAGCAGCGGACGCACAGGGCTTCAAACAGATACGCAGTATTTT. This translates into CASSGRTGLQTDTQYF.

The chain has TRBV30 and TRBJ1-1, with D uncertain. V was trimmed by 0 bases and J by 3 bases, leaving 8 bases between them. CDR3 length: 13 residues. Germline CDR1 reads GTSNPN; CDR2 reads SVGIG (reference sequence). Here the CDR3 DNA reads TGTGCCTGGAGTGTACTGGGTTACACTGAAGCTTTCTTT. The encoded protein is CAWSVLGYTEAFF. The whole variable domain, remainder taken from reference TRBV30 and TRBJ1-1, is SQTIHQWPATLVQPVGSPLSLECTVEGTSNPNLYWYRQAAGRGLQLLFYSVGIGQISSEVPQNLSASRPQDRQFILSSKKLLLSDSGFYLCAWSVLGYTEAFFGQGTRLTVV.